The rows below give T cell receptor beta chains drawn from one sample of a study of cytomegalovirus exposure and HLA in healthy donors. Clones were sequenced by immunoSEQ multiplex PCR, and TCRdb holds only the in-frame ones, with some missing. Of about 210,000 clones in the sample, over 80% were seen once. Sample: PBMCs. Source of these receptors: a woman between 45 and 65 years old in good health and CMV-seropositive. Each CDR3 is given with its conserved first and last residue. A D gene is named only where the DNA matches it firmly. A clone size is listed for some rows: how often the clone was seen (once, few, many), or a class if it is expanded.

d_gene,j_gene,v_gene,abundance,CDR3aa,CDR3nt
TRBD1,TRBJ1-1,TRBV5-1,NA,CASSLVGGTGVIGTEAFF,TGCGCCAGCAGCTTGGTTGGTGGGACAGGGGTAATAGGAACTGAAGCTTTCTTT
TRBD1,TRBJ1-1,TRBV5-1,NA,CASSLQGAENTEAFF,TGCGCCAGCAGCTTACAGGGGGCCGAGAACACTGAAGCTTTCTTT
NA,TRBJ2-1,TRBV7-2,NA,CASREAQYNEQFF,TGTGCCAGCAGGGAGGCTCAATACAATGAGCAGTTCTTC
TRBD1,TRBJ2-7,TRBV5-6,NA,CASSLMTGVGYEQYF,TGTGCCAGCAGCTTGATGACAGGGGTTGGCTACGAGCAGTACTTC
TRBD2,TRBJ2-3,TRBV7-6,NA,CASSLWLAGGPDTQYF,TGTGCCAGCAGCTTATGGCTAGCGGGGGGGCCAGATACGCAGTATTTT
TRBD2,TRBJ2-1,TRBV18,few,CASSPGLAGDNEQFF,TGTGCCAGCTCACCCGGACTAGCGGGAGACAATGAGCAGTTCTTC
NA,TRBJ2-1,TRBV2,NA,CASRADRTSYNEQFF,TGTGCCAGCAGAGCCGACAGGACCTCCTACAATGAGCAGTTCTTC
NA,TRBJ2-7,TRBV28,NA,CASSYPGYEQYF,TGTGCCAGCAGTTACCCGGGGTACGAGCAGTACTTC
NA,TRBJ2-1,TRBV4-3,NA,CASSQVRGGEQFF,TGCGCCAGCAGCCAAGTACGAGGGGGTGAGCAGTTCTTC
TRBD2,TRBJ2-5,TRBV28,NA,CASSLLAGGETQYF,TGTGCCAGCAGTTTACTAGCGGGGGGAGAGACCCAGTACTTC
NA,TRBJ1-2,TRBV28,NA,CASSPGGYGYTF,TGTGCCAGCAGTCCTGGGGGGTATGGCTACACCTTC
NA,TRBJ1-2,TRBV27,NA,CASSFTGTGSRSYTF,TGTGCCAGCAGTTTCACAGGGACGGGCAGTAGGAGTTACACCTTC
NA,TRBJ1-1,TRBV19,NA,CASNPGRNTEAFF,TGTGCCAGTAATCCGGGGAGGAACACTGAAGCTTTCTTT
NA,TRBJ2-5,TRBV7-2,NA,CASSSSRGQETQYF,TGTGCCAGCAGCTCCTCTAGGGGGCAAGAGACCCAGTACTTC
TRBD1,TRBJ1-6,TRBV7-7,NA,CASSLARQGLGSPLHF,TGTGCCAGCAGCTTAGCCCGACAGGGGTTAGGCTCACCCCTCCACTTT
NA,TRBJ1-6,TRBV19,NA,CASSYREGNSPLHF,TGTGCCAGTAGCTACAGGGAGGGGAATTCACCCCTCCACTTT
TRBD2,TRBJ2-3,TRBV5-1,NA,CASSFPSGGADTQYF,TGCGCCAGCAGCTTTCCTAGCGGGGGGGCGGATACGCAGTATTTT
TRBD2,TRBJ2-1,TRBV28,NA,CASKGRGGRWGQFF,TGTGCCAGCAAAGGGCGGGGGGGCCGTTGGGGGCAGTTCTTC
TRBD1,TRBJ2-5,TRBV29-1,NA,CSVATGDQQETQYF,TGCAGCGTAGCGACAGGGGACCAACAAGAGACCCAGTACTTC
TRBD1,TRBJ1-1,TRBV6-5,NA,CASAPTDRGTEAFF,TGTGCCAGCGCACCGACCGACAGGGGAACTGAAGCTTTCTTT
NA,TRBJ1-2,TRBV5-6,NA,CASSLGGVESYGYTF,TGTGCCAGCAGCTTGGGCGGGGTCGAAAGCTATGGCTACACCTTC
TRBD2,TRBJ2-1,TRBV10-1,once,CASSEDTGLAYNEQFF,TGCGCCAGCAGTGAAGATACGGGACTAGCCTACAATGAGCAGTTCTTC
TRBD2,TRBJ2-5,TRBV19,few,CASSGRFRTRKETQYF,TGTGCCAGTAGTGGCCGATTTCGGACTAGGAAGGAGACCCAGTACTTC